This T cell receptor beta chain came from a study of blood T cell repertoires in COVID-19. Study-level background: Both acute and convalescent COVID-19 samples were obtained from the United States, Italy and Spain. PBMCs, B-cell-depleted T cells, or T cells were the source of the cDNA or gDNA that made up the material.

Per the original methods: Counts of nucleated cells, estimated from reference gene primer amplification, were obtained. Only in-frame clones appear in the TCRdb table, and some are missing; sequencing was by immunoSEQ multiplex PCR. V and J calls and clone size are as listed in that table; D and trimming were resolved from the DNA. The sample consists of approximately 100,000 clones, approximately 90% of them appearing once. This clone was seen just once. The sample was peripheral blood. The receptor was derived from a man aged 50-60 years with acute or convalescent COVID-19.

In DNA form, the CDR3 reads TGTGCCAGCAGCCTTGGGGCAGGGGATTCACCCCTCCACTTT. Its translation: CASSLGAGDSPLHF. The chain recombines TRBV5-4 with TRBJ1-6; possible D gene TRBD1, 6 bases. This CDR3 has 14 amino acids. With 4 bases removed from V and 8 bases from J, the gap between germline ends came to 13 bases. Germline lookup yields CDR1 SGHNT and CDR2 YYREEE (reference sequence).